The subject of this entry is one TCR beta chain. What it binds is not known. The data derive from a study of molecular identifiers for immune sequencing clone quantification. The use of previously described methods and listed TCR primers produced the bulk TCR libraries. TCRdb reprocessed the PCR reads with MiXCR, giving one entry per CDR3 protein. The top ten hold approximately 0.75% of the sample, which has about 630,000 distinct CDR3 sequences, roughly 23% seen once. This CDR3 has 18 amino acids. Germline values: CDR1 SGDLS, CDR2 YYNGEE. V was clipped by 4 bases and J by 6 bases; unmatched bases: 17. The study, taken as a whole, reports: Spiked Jurkat TCR RNA originating from one cell could reportedly be identified amid around 970,000 naive cells.

As CD8+CD4-CCR7+CD45RA+ cells, naive CD8 T cells were sorted. This receptor was obtained from a human donor in good health. Some libraries in this study had Jurkat cell RNA spiked in. J is TRBJ2-3 and V is TRBV9; 10 bases align to TRBD2. The sample comprised naive CD8+ T cells from blood, with Jurkat cell RNA spiked in. Sample subset: FACS-sorted CD8+CD4-CCR7+CD45RA+ naive T cells. CDR3 amino acids: CASSLTPLASGSRDTQYF. The CDR3 DNA follows: TGTGCCAGCAGCCTCACACCTCTGGCTAGCGGGAGTAGGGATACGCAGTATTTT.